The present T cell receptor beta chain was sequenced within a study of Ad26.COV2.S vaccination and SARS-CoV-2 variants. About the study: Participant was drawn from the COV1001 Ad26.COV2.S trial arm. Ad26.COV2.S was injected intramuscularly once or twice, 56 days apart. Study observations and caveats: Ad26.COV2.S recipients had broader spike-specific TCRs (P = 0.0014).

Germline CDR1 and CDR2: SGHRS and YFSETQ. V was clipped by 1 base and J by 0 bases, with 10 bases between them. CDR3 length: 15 residues. Repertoires were generated with immunoSEQ multiplex PCR, while TCRdb's copy carries only in-frame clones and drops some. Seen here are about 680,000 clones, more than 70% observed once, and the top ten hold around 1.4%. As regards this clone: Its matching antigen is unknown.

Treatment here: some 20 received Ad26.COV2.S at low or high dose, single or two shots; 5 received placebo; per-sample allocation not given. The investigators took samples on day 63 after the first vaccine or placebo injection. Immunization relied on an Ad26 vector, which expressed Wuhan-strain SARS-CoV-2 spike. The sequence was obtained from a person between 18 and 59 years old who received the Ad26.COV2.S COVID-19 vaccine or a placebo. The V gene is TRBV5-1, the J gene TRBJ1-2; D perhaps matches TRBD1 (5 bases). The input for sequencing was peripheral blood, taken in a trial of Ad26.COV2.S vaccine versus placebo. The CDR3 coding sequence is TGCGCCAGCAGCTTGAGGCACAGGTCTAACTATGGCTACACCTTC. Encoded protein: CASSLRHRSNYGYTF.